This TCR beta chain was obtained from a study of blood T cell repertoires in COVID-19. This table comes from immunoSEQ multiplex PCR, and its TCRdb copy is limited to in-frame clones, with some not included. The table records tens of thousands of clones, around 87% of them present only once. What was sequenced was peripheral blood. The sequence derives from a man over 45 with acute or convalescent COVID-19.

CDR3 sequence: CASSQEARSNQPQHF. In DNA form, the CDR3 reads TGTGCCAGCAGCCAAGAGGCCAGGAGCAATCAGCCCCAGCATTTT. The V call is TRBV14, the J call TRBJ1-5; D is uncertain. V shed 0 bases and J shed 1 base, with 7 bases lying between them. Germline V gives CDR1 SGHDN, CDR2 FVKESK. CDR3 length: 15 residues. The whole variable domain, filled in from reference TRBV14 and TRBJ1-5, reads EAGVTQFPSHSVIEKGQTVTLRCDPISGHDNLYWYRRVMGKEIKFLLHFVKESKQDESGMPNNRFLAERTGGTYSTLKVQPAELEDSGVYFCASSQEARSNQPQHFGDGTRLSIL.